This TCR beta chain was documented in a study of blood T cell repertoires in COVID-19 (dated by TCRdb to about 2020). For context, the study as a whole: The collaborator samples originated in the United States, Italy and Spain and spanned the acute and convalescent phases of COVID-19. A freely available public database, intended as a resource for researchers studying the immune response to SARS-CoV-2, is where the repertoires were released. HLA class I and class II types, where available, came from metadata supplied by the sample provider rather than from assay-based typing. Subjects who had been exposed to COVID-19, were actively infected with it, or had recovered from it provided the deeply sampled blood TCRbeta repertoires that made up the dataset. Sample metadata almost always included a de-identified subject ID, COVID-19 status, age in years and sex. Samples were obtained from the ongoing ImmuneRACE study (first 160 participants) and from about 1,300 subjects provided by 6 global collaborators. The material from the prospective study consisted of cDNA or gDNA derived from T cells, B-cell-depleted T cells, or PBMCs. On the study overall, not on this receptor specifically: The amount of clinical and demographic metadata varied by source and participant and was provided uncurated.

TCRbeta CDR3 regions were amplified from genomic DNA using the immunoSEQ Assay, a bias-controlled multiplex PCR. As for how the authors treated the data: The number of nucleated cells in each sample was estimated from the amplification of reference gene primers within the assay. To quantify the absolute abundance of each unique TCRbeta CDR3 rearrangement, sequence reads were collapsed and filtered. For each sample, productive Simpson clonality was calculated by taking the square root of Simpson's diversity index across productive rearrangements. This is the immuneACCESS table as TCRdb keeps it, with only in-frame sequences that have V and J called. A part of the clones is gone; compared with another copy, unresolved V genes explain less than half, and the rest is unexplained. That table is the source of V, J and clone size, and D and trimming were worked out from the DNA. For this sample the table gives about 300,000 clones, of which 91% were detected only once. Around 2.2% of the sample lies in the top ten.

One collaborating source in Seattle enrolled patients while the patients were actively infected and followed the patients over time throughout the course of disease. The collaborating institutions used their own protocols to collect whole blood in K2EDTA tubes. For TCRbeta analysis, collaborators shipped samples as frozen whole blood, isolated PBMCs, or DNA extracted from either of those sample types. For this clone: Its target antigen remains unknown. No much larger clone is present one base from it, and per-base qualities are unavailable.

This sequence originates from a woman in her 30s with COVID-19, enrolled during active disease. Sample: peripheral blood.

This receptor has the CDR3 CASSITRKEKLFF. In nucleotide form, the sequence is TGTGCCAGTAGTATAACCAGGAAGGAAAAACTGTTTTTT. Recombination joined TRBV19 with TRBJ1-4; no D gene call is confident. V loses 2 bases, J loses 8 bases, and the germline ends lie 9 bases apart. Its CDR3 holds 13 amino acids, cysteine through phenylalanine. Kept here is only the CDR3 DNA, which spans 39 bases and is read in frame from base 1. CDR1 and CDR2, looked up from the germline V gene (reference sequence), are LNHDA and SQIVND.